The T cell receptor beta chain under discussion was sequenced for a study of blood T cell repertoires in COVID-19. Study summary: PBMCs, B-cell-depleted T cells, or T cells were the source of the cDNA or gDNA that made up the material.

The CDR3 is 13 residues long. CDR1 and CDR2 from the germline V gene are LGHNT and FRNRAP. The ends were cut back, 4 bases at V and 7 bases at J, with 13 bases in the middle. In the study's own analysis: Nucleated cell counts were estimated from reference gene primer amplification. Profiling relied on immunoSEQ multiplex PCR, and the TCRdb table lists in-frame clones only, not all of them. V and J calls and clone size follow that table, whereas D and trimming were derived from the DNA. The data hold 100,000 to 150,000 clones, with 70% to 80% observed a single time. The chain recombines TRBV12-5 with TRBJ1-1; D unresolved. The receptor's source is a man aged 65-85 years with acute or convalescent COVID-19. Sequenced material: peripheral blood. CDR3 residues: CASGSVIEGEAFF. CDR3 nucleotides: TGTGCTAGTGGTTCCGTTATAGAGGGTGAAGCTTTCTTT.